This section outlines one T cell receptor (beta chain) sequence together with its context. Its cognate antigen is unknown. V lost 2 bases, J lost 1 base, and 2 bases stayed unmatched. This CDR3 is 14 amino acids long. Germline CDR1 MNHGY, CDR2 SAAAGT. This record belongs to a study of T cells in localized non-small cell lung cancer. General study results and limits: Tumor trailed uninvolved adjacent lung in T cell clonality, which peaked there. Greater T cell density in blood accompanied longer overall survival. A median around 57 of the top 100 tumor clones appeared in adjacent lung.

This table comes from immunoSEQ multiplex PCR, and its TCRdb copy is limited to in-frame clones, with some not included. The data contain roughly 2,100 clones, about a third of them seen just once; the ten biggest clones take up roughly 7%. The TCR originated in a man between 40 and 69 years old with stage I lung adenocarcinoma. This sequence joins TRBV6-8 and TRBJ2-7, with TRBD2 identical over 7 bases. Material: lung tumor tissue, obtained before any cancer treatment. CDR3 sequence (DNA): TGTGCCAGCAGTTACGGACTAGAGTCCTACGAGCAGTACTTC. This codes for CASSYGLESYEQYF.